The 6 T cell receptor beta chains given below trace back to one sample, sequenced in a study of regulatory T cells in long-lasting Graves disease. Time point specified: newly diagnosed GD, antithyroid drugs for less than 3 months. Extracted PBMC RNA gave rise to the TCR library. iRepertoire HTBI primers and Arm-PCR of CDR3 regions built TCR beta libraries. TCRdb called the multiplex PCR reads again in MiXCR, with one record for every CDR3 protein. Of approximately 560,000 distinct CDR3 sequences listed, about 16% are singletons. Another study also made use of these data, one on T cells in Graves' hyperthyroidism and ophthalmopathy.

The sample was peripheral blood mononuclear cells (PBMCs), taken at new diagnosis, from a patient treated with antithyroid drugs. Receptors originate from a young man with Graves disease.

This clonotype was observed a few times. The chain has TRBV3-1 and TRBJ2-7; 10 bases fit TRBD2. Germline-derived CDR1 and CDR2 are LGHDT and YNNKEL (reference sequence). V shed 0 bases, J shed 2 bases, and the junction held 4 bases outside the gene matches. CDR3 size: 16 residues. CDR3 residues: CASSQDRTSGTYEQYF. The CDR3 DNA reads TGTGCCAGCAGCCAAGATCGGACTAGCGGCACCTACGAGCAGTACTTC.

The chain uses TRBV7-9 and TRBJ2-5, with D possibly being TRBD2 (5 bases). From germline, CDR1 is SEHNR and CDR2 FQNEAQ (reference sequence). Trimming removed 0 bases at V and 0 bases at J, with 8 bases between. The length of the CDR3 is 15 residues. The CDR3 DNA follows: TGTGCCAGCAGCTTAGCGCTCGGGGACCAAGAGACCCAGTACTTC. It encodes CASSLALGDQETQYF.

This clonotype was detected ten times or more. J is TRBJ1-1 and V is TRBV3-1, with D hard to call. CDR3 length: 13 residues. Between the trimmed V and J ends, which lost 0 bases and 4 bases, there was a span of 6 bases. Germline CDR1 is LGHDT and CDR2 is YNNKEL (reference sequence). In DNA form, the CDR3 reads TGTGCCAGCAGCCAAGATTTGGGCACTGAAGCTTTCTTT. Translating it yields CASSQDLGTEAFF.

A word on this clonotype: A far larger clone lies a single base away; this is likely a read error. CDR3 region: CASSPETGYGYTF. CDR3 DNA: TGTGCCAGCAGCCCCGAGACAGGCTATGGCTACACCTTC. This chain uses TRBV3-1 with TRBJ1-2, with TRBD1 as a possible D gene (6 bases). Germline values: CDR1 LGHDT, CDR2 YNNKEL (reference sequence). The CDR3 totals 13 residues. V lost 4 bases and J lost 4, with 10 bases in between.

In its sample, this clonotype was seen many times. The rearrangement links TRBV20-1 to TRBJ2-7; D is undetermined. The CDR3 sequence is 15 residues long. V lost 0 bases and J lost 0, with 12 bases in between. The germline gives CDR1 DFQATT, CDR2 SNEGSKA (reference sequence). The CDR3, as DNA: TGCAGTGCTAGAGATCGCAGATTTTCCTCCTACGAGCAGTACTTC. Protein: CSARDRRFSSYEQYF.

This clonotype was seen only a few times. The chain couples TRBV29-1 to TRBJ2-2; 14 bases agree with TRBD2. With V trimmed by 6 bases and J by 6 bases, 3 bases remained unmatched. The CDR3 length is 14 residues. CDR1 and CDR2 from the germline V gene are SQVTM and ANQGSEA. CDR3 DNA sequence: TGCAGCGTGGGGACTAGCGGGAGAGCCGGGGAGCTGTTTTTT. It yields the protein CSVGTSGRAGELFF.